Below, 14 T cell receptor beta chains from the same sample are listed, as sequenced in a study of T-cell memory formation after mild COVID-19. MiXCR, run by TCRdb on the 5' RACE reads, gives a single entry per CDR3 protein. The sample has around 250,000 distinct CDR3 sequences, 9.4% seen once. Sequenced: PBMCs or a T cell subset sorted from them (not recorded which). The origin of the receptors is a man aged 18 to 30 who had mild COVID-19 (a few samples of this study predate the infection). Cell type and time point are not known.

Only a few counts were recorded for this clonotype. This chain's CDR3 is CASSRRQAADTQYF. In DNA form, the CDR3 reads TGCGCCAGCAGCCGCCGACAGGCTGCAGATACGCAGTATTTT. The J gene is TRBJ2-3, the V gene TRBV4-3; D is possibly TRBD1 (6 bases). CDR3 length: 14 amino acids. In germline, CDR1 is LGHNA, CDR2 YSLEER. The ends were cut back, 4 bases at V and 4 bases at J, with 12 bases in the middle.

V is TRBV20-1 and J is TRBJ2-7; D uncertain. The CDR3 runs 11 residues. Germline CDR1 DFQATT, CDR2 SNEGSKA (reference sequence). Trimming removed 0 bases from V and 3 bases from J, with 3 bases in between. CDR3 amino acids: CSAREDYEQYF. The CDR3 DNA reads TGCAGTGCTAGAGAGGACTACGAGCAGTACTTC.

This clonotype was recorded a few times. The V gene is TRBV7-9, the J gene TRBJ2-3; 8 nucleotides match TRBD2. Trimming cost V 4 bases and J 7 bases; bases outside gene matches: 13. The CDR3 is 16 amino acids. CDR1 and CDR2 from the germline V gene are SEHNR and FQNEAQ (reference sequence). Here the CDR3 DNA reads TGTGCCAGCAGCTCAGCGGGACTAGAGGATCGCAATACGCAGTATTTT. Its translation is CASSSAGLEDRNTQYF.

V gene TRBV7-2 combines with J gene TRBJ2-1; 13 bases are shared with TRBD2. The CDR3 runs to 16 residues. V shed 1 base, J shed 5 bases, and the junction held 2 bases outside the gene matches. Germline V gene data show CDR1 as SGHTA and CDR2 as FQGNSA. The DNA for the CDR3 is TGTGCCAGCAGCTTAGGACTAGCGGGGGGCAACAATGAGCAGTTCTTC. Translation gives CASSLGLAGGNNEQFF.

This chain links TRBV28 with TRBJ1-2, with 11 bases aligning to TRBD1. The CDR3 is 14 residues long. Per germline, CDR1 MDHEN and CDR2 SYDVKM. V shed 6 bases, J shed 7 bases, and the junction held 7 bases outside the gene matches. The CDR3 loop reads CASRFGQGARGYTF. CDR3 in DNA: TGTGCCAGCAGGTTTGGACAGGGGGCCCGTGGCTACACCTTC.

The chain carries TRBV7-2 and TRBJ2-5; D not resolved. The CDR3 has 13 amino acids. Looked up from germline, CDR1 is SGHTA and CDR2 is FQGNSA. Deletions cut 7 bases from V and 2 bases from J, with 11 bases between. DNA for the CDR3: TGTGCCAGCACCGTGACGGTACAAGAGACCCAGTACTTC. This sequence encodes CASTVTVQETQYF.

The chain links TRBV29-1 to TRBJ2-7, with D tentatively TRBD1 or TRBD2 (5 bases each). The CDR3 loop spans 14 amino acids. V lost 2 bases, J lost 6 bases, and 17 bases lay in between. Looked up from germline, CDR1 is SQVTM and CDR2 is ANQGSEA. The DNA for the CDR3 is TGCAGCGTTGAACCCCCCGGGGCCGGCGGCGAGCAGTACTTC. This translates into CSVEPPGAGGEQYF.

The chain recombines TRBV7-8 with TRBJ1-1; D remains unclear. V dropped 1 base and J dropped 7 bases, with 10 bases sitting between them. The CDR3 extends over 13 amino acids. In germline, CDR1 is SGHVS, CDR2 FQNEAQ. CDR3 protein: CASSLDRRREAFF. In DNA form, the CDR3 reads TGTGCCAGCAGCTTAGATCGAAGACGTGAAGCTTTCTTT.

CDR3 sequence: CAIGRADTEAFF. The CDR3 region has the DNA TGTGCCATCGGCAGGGCGGACACTGAAGCTTTCTTT. This chain joins TRBV10-3 and TRBJ1-1, with D perhaps matching TRBD1 (5 bases). V dropped 8 bases and J dropped 3 bases, with 10 bases sitting between them. There are 12 residues in the CDR3. Looked up from germline, CDR1 is ENHRY and CDR2 is SYGVKD.

This clonotype appeared many times. V and J are TRBV6-6 and TRBJ2-1, with TRBD1 as a possible D gene (6 bases). V was pared by 5 bases and J by 13 bases, with 15 bases between. CDR1 and CDR2 from the germline V gene are MNHNY and SVGAGI (reference sequence). This CDR3 comprises 12 residues. The CDR3 DNA reads TGTGCCAGCAGTACAGGACAGCTCGAACAGTTCTTC. Translated, it gives CASSTGQLEQFF.

This clonotype occurred many times. This rearrangement joins TRBV7-2 to TRBJ2-3, with 12 bases identical to TRBD2. The CDR3 covers 16 residues. Per germline, CDR1 SGHTA and CDR2 FQGNSA. V lost 6 bases, J lost 4 bases, and 8 bases stayed unmatched. CDR3 residues: CASSQRGTSGPDTQYF. In nucleotides, the CDR3 is TGTGCCAGCAGTCAACGCGGGACTAGCGGGCCAGATACGCAGTATTTT.

The chain employs TRBV9 and TRBJ2-5; TRBD1 matches 10 bases. This CDR3 spans 16 amino acids. Germline loops: CDR1 SGDLS, CDR2 YYNGEE. V lost 0 bases to trimming and J lost 3 bases; unmatched junction nucleotides: 5. The chain's CDR3 is CASSVAFGQGEETQYF. The CDR3 DNA reads TGTGCCAGCAGCGTAGCTTTCGGACAGGGGGAAGAGACCCAGTACTTC. Full variable domain (missing parts from reference TRBV9 and TRBJ2-5): DSGVTQTPKHLITATGQRVTLRCSPRSGDLSVYWYQQSLDQGLQFLIQYYNGEERAKGNILERFSAQQFPDLHSELNLSSLELGDSALYFCASSVAFGQGEETQYFGPGTRLLVL.

The chain has TRBV10-3 and TRBJ1-2, with 11 bases that match TRBD1. Trimming took 6 bases from V and 0 from J; bases not matched to a gene: 6. In germline, CDR1 is ENHRY, CDR2 SYGVKD. The CDR3 contains 16 residues. The CDR3 is CAISLGQGVANYGYTF. The CDR3 coding sequence is TGTGCCATCAGCCTGGGACAGGGGGTTGCTAACTATGGCTACACCTTC.

This clonotype was seen ten or more times. The V call is TRBV18, the J call TRBJ2-1; 7 positions agree with TRBD2. Germline V gene data show CDR1 as KGHSH and CDR2 as LQKENI. This CDR3 region has 12 residues. With 3 bases clipped from V and 11 bases from J, the junction kept 4 bases outside the gene matches. The CDR3 spells CASSPQGGQQFF. DNA for the CDR3: TGTGCCAGCTCACCGCAGGGAGGGCAGCAGTTCTTC.